This T cell receptor (beta chain) derives from a study of T cell responses to AZD1222 COVID-19 vaccine. Sequenced by immunoSEQ multiplex PCR; TCRdb stores in-frame clones only, minus some. The sample records 140,000 to 150,000 clones, more than 70% being singletons. Study findings and constraints: Breadth and depth of Spike-specific TCRs rose after two AZD1222 doses. Nearly half of spike-specific TCRs reportedly target unmutated variant regions. Repertoire sampling happened only post peak T cell response.

Concerning this clone: Its antigen remains unknown.

The CDR3 spans 15 residues. Germline V gene lookup returns CDR1 SGHVS and CDR2 FQNEAQ. Trimming left V 5 bases short and J 2 bases short, with 12 bases between. The specimen comprised peripheral blood, sampled 28 days after the second AZD1222 dose. The chain has TRBV7-8 and TRBJ1-4, with D tentatively TRBD1 (5 bases). This TCR came from an adult who received the AZD1222 COVID-19 vaccine. CDR3 nucleotides: TGTGCCAGCAGCGGAGGGGCGGAGACTAATGAAAAACTGTTTTTT. Translation: CASSGGAETNEKLFF.